The 30 T cell receptor beta chains given below trace back to one sample, sequenced in a study of cytomegalovirus exposure and HLA in healthy donors. The PCR was carried out with 60 Vbeta primers and 13 Jbeta primers. Here immunoSEQ multiplex PCR was the method, and the copy in TCRdb shows in-frame clones only, minus some. The table lists under 130,000 clones, 60% to 85% of them singletons. The sequencing sample was made of PBMCs. The receptors were gathered from a male donor in good health and CMV-seronegative.

The chain recombines TRBV10-3 with TRBJ2-1, with D maybe TRBD1 (6 bases). Per germline, CDR1 ENHRY and CDR2 SYGVKD. The V and J ends lost 7 bases and 7 bases respectively, with 14 bases between them. The CDR3 covers 13 residues. The CDR3 region has the DNA TGTGCCATCACCCAGGGGAAAGAAAATGAGCAGTTCTTC. Translation: CAITQGKENEQFF.

V is TRBV7-6 and J is TRBJ2-2, with TRBD2 matching 14 bases. The germline V gene has CDR1 SGHVS and CDR2 FNYEAQ. CDR3 size: 17 residues. Trimming removed 1 base from V and 6 bases from J; junction bases left unmatched: 4. The CDR3 is CASSLGPGLAGAGELFF. In DNA form, the CDR3 reads TGTGCCAGCAGCTTAGGCCCGGGACTAGCGGGAGCCGGGGAGCTGTTTTTT.

V and J are TRBV5-4 and TRBJ1-1, with 10 nucleotides matching TRBD1. V shed 1 base, J shed 4 bases, and the junction held 1 base outside the gene matches. The CDR3 extends over 14 amino acids. Germline V gives CDR1 SGHNT, CDR2 YYREEE (reference sequence). This CDR3 is CASSLRTGGTEAFF. The CDR3, as DNA: TGTGCCAGCAGCTTGAGGACAGGGGGCACTGAAGCTTTCTTT.

The V call is TRBV7-2, the J call TRBJ2-7, with D maybe TRBD1 (5 bases). The CDR3 runs to 13 residues. V was clipped by 3 bases and J by 3 bases, with 9 bases between them. Germline CDR1 reads SGHTA; CDR2 reads FQGNSA. The CDR3 loop is CASSLGRLYEQYF. CDR3 DNA sequence: TGTGCCAGCAGCTTGGGGCGACTCTACGAGCAGTACTTC.

This chain links TRBV5-1 with TRBJ2-3; 7 bases are shared with TRBD2. CDR1 is SGHRS, CDR2 YFSETQ, per germline. The CDR3 runs to 15 residues. V dropped 4 bases and J dropped 4; count of bases not matched to a gene: 9. The CDR3 is CASSLAGATPDTQYF. CDR3 DNA sequence: TGCGCCAGCAGCCTGGCGGGAGCTACCCCAGATACGCAGTATTTT.

The genes are TRBV7-8 and TRBJ1-3; 7 bases line up with TRBD1. The junction had 4 bases not matched to a gene; V was cut back by 5 bases and J by 0 bases. CDR1 is SGHVS and CDR2 is FQNEAQ in the germline V gene. This CDR3 is built from 15 residues. CDR3 protein: CASSLGTASGNTIYF. The CDR3 nucleotides read TGTGCCAGCAGCCTAGGGACAGCCTCTGGAAACACCATATATTTT.

The genes are TRBV5-1 and TRBJ2-1, with 8 bases matching TRBD1. Germline-derived CDR1 and CDR2 are SGHRS and YFSETQ. Trimming took 2 bases from V and 7 from J; bases not matched to a gene: 8. The CDR3 length is 15 residues. CDR3 in DNA: TGCGCCAGCAGCTTTCTCCAGGGGGCGGATAATGAGCAGTTCTTC. Its translation: CASSFLQGADNEQFF. Drawing the rest from reference TRBV5-1 and TRBJ2-1, the complete variable domain is KAGVTQTPRYLIKTRGQQVTLSCSPISGHRSVSWYQQTPGQGLQFLFEYFSETQRNKGNFPGRFSGRQFSNSRSEMNVSTLELGDSALYLCASSFLQGADNEQFFGPGTRLTVL.

CDR3 nucleotides: TGTGCCAGCAGTGAAGTAGCGGGAGGAAAGGAGCAGTTCTTC. Translating gives CASSEVAGGKEQFF. The chain uses TRBV2 and TRBJ2-1, with 10 bases lining up with TRBD2. J lost 10 bases, V lost 1 base, and 4 bases had no gene match. The CDR3 has 14 residues. From germline, CDR1 is SNHLY and CDR2 FYNNEI.

The chain joins TRBV28 to TRBJ1-5, with D uncertain. Trimming stripped 6 bases from V and 4 bases from J, with 13 bases between. This CDR3 comprises 14 residues. The V gene's germline CDR1 is MDHEN and CDR2 SYDVKM. CDR3 DNA: TGTGCCAGCAGCCCCCGAGGATCAAATCAGCCCCAGCATTTT. Amino acid sequence: CASSPRGSNQPQHF.

The CDR3 DNA follows: TGTGCCACCCAAGGACTAGTTGAGACCCAGTACTTC. Translated: CATQGLVETQYF. The V call is TRBV15, the J call TRBJ2-5; 7 positions agree with TRBD2. After removal of 8 bases from V and 5 bases from J, the junction contained 5 bases not matched to a gene. Germline V gene data show CDR1 as LNHNV and CDR2 as YYDKDF (reference sequence). The CDR3 length is 12 residues.

This clone was recorded a few times. This sequence joins TRBV11-3 and TRBJ2-7; tentatively, D is TRBD2 (6 bases). The CDR3 totals 14 residues. Per the germline V gene, CDR1 is SGHNT and CDR2 is YENEEA. V was trimmed by 6 bases and J by 5 bases, leaving 17 bases between them. The DNA of the CDR3 is TGTGCCAGCAGTTTCGCAACCTGGGGGGACGAGCAGTACTTC. It yields the protein CASSFATWGDEQYF.

V is TRBV9 and J is TRBJ1-1; the D is unclear. The germline V gene has CDR1 SGDLS and CDR2 YYNGEE. V was shortened by 0 bases and J by 0 bases, with 6 bases between the two germline ends. The CDR3 extends over 14 amino acids. The CDR3 spells CASSVASMNTEAFF. The CDR3 DNA is TGTGCCAGCAGCGTAGCAAGCATGAACACTGAAGCTTTCTTT.

The V and J genes are TRBV5-1 and TRBJ1-1; 7 positions agree with TRBD1. Trimming cost V 0 bases and J 4 bases; bases outside gene matches: 3. Germline lookup yields CDR1 SGHRS and CDR2 YFSETQ. The CDR3 is 14 amino acids. CDR3 loop: CASSLEGGGTEAFF. CDR3 nucleotide sequence: TGCGCCAGCAGCTTGGAAGGGGGCGGCACTGAAGCTTTCTTT.

This clone has more than one count but fewer than ten. This chain joins TRBV4-1 and TRBJ2-3, with 9 nucleotides matching TRBD2. Germline loops: CDR1 MGHRA, CDR2 YSYEKL. V lost 4 bases and J lost 4; bases outside the gene matches: 12. The CDR3 is 17 residues long. DNA for the CDR3: TGCGCCAGCAGCCCCGGGGGTATAGCGGGAGTTTCAGATACGCAGTATTTT. Its protein is CASSPGGIAGVSDTQYF.

This sequence joins TRBV28 and TRBJ2-3; TRBD2 agrees at 7 bases. V lost 5 bases to trimming and J lost 1 base; unmatched junction nucleotides: 6. Germline V CDR1 and CDR2: MDHEN, SYDVKM. The CDR3 is made up of 15 amino acids. CDR3 residues: CASSLPGGGTDTQYF. As DNA, the CDR3 is TGTGCCAGCAGTCTCCCTGGGGGGGGCACAGATACGCAGTATTTT.

This clone has a handful of counts. Additional DNA sequences in this sample encode the identical CDR3. The rearrangement joins TRBV7-9 to TRBJ1-5; 9 bases fit TRBD1. CDR1 and CDR2 (germline): SEHNR, FQNEAQ (reference sequence). Unmatched junction bases numbered 15, after V lost 5 bases and J lost 7 bases. This CDR3 is 17 amino acids long. In DNA, the CDR3 is TGTGCCAGCAGCCAGGGGGGAAGCCGGGACAGGGACCAGCCCCAGCATTTT. The encoded protein is CASSQGGSRDRDQPQHF.

The chain employs TRBV28 and TRBJ2-5; 7 bases are shared with TRBD1. Judging by the DNA end, TRBJ2-7 fits better; the J call may be wrong. Germline values: CDR1 MDHEN, CDR2 SYDVKM. The CDR3 loop spans 13 amino acids. CDR3 loop: CARLSQTGPEQYF. The CDR3 DNA is TGTGCCAGACTTTCCCAGACAGGGCCCGAGCAGTACTTC.

The V call is TRBV27, the J call TRBJ2-4; 13 bases fit TRBD2. The CDR3 runs to 24 residues. With V trimmed by 5 bases and J by 1 base, 26 bases remained unmatched. Germline lookup yields CDR1 MNHEY and CDR2 SMNVEV (reference sequence). CDR3 amino acids: CASSPLGGKILAGGPGWAKNIQYF. The CDR3 coding sequence is TGTGCCAGCAGTCCCCTAGGGGGGAAAATACTAGCGGGAGGGCCTGGTTGGGCCAAAAACATTCAGTACTTC.

A single count supports this clone. The rearrangement links TRBV12-5 to TRBJ1-1, with TRBD1 as a possible D gene (6 bases). The germline V and J ends were trimmed by 5 bases and 5 bases, with 12 bases remaining between them. This CDR3 spans 13 amino acids. The germline gives CDR1 LGHNT, CDR2 FRNRAP. CDR3 amino acids: CASGGGGRTEAFF. CDR3 DNA: TGTGCTAGTGGTGGGGGGGGCAGAACTGAAGCTTTCTTT. Variable domain in full (rest from reference TRBV12-5 and TRBJ1-1): DARVTQTPRHKVTEMGQEVTMRCQPILGHNTVFWYRQTMMQGLELLAYFRNRAPLDDSGMPKDRFSAEMPDATLATLKIQPSEPRDSAVYFCASGGGGRTEAFFGQGTRLTVV.

This clone was counted a few times. A read error is possible here, since a much larger clone lies one base away. This sample includes further DNA sequences coding for the same CDR3. V is TRBV5-5 and J is TRBJ2-7; 9 nucleotides line up with TRBD1. The V segment lost 0 bases and the J segment 2 bases; nucleotides outside the gene matches: 0. The CDR3 covers 14 residues. Germline assignment: CDR1 SGHKS and CDR2 YYEKEE (reference sequence). The CDR3 loop reads CASSLGTGAYEQYF. CDR3 coding DNA: TGTGCCAGCAGCTTGGGGACAGGGGCCTACGAGCAGTACTTC. The entire variable domain, with the rest obtained from reference TRBV5-5 and TRBJ2-7, is as follows: DAGVTQSPTHLIKTRGQQVTLRCSPISGHKSVSWYQQVLGQGPQFIFQYYEKEERGRGNFPDRFSARQFPNYSSELNVNALLLGDSALYLCASSLGTGAYEQYFGPGTRLTVT.

V is TRBV6-6 and J is TRBJ2-5, with 7 nucleotides matching TRBD2. Germline V lookup: CDR1 MNHNY, CDR2 SVGAGI (reference sequence). This CDR3 has 15 residues. The J segment lost 0 bases and the V segment lost 9 bases, leaving 10 bases of the junction unmatched. The CDR3 nucleotides read TGTGCCAGTGGCGGGGCTAGCGGCCACCAAGAGACCCAGTACTTC. It specifies CASGGASGHQETQYF.

The chain links TRBV7-9 to TRBJ2-7, with D perhaps matching TRBD1 (5 bases). Looked up from germline, CDR1 is SEHNR and CDR2 is FQNEAQ (reference sequence). The CDR3 sequence is 12 residues long. CDR3 region: CSSTGYRREQYF. The CDR3 region has the DNA TGTTCCTCTACCGGGTACAGGAGAGAGCAGTACTTC. Full variable domain (outside the CDR3, taken from reference TRBV7-9 and TRBJ2-7): DTGVSQNPRHKITKRGQNVTFRCDPISEHNRLYWYRQTLGQGPEFLTYFQNEAQLEKSRLLSDRFSAERPKGSFSTLEIQRTEQGDSAMYLCSSTGYRREQYFGPGTRLTVT.

This rearrangement joins TRBV18 to TRBJ2-7, with TRBD1 matching 9 bases. Germline trimming cut 4 bases from V and 3 bases from J; bases unmatched to any gene: 10. Germline lookup yields CDR1 KGHSH and CDR2 LQKENI. This CDR3 has 16 amino acids. CDR3 in DNA: TGTGCCAGCTCACGCCAGACAGGGGGAACCTACTACGAGCAGTACTTC. As protein: CASSRQTGGTYYEQYF. Full variable domain (remainder filled in from reference TRBV18 and TRBJ2-7): NAGVMQNPRHLVRRRGQEARLRCSPMKGHSHVYWYRQLPEEGLKFMVYLQKENIIDESGMPKERFSAEFPKEGPSILRIQQVVRGDSAAYFCASSRQTGGTYYEQYFGPGTRLTVT.

On this clone: The same CDR3 can be traced to other DNA sequences in this sample. The chain has TRBV5-1 and TRBJ2-1; the match to TRBD2 covers 8 bases. Germline assignment: CDR1 SGHRS and CDR2 YFSETQ. The ends lost 4 bases at V and 3 bases at J; junction bases unmatched: 6. The CDR3 is 15 residues long. CDR3 sequence: CASSQGLVSYNEQFF. CDR3 DNA: TGCGCCAGCAGCCAGGGACTAGTTAGCTACAATGAGCAGTTCTTC.

V and J are TRBV19 and TRBJ2-3, with TRBD2 matching 12 bases. This CDR3 region has 16 residues. Germline CDR1 and CDR2: LNHDA and SQIVND (reference sequence). The junction had 4 bases not matched to a gene; V was cut back by 5 bases and J by 1 base. The CDR3 nucleotides are TGTGCCAGTAGTGCCCGACTAGCGGGAGGCACAGATACGCAGTATTTT. Its protein is CASSARLAGGTDTQYF.

This rearrangement joins TRBV6-4 to TRBJ1-1, with D possibly being TRBD1 (5 bases). Germline V gene data show CDR1 as MRHNA and CDR2 as SNTAGT. Trimming stripped 5 bases from V and 0 bases from J, with 7 bases between. The CDR3 loop spans 13 amino acids. CDR3 sequence reads: CASSPGVNTEAFF. In DNA form, the CDR3 reads TGTGCCAGCAGTCCGGGGGTGAACACTGAAGCTTTCTTT.

This clone was seen ten or more times. This sequence joins TRBV27 and TRBJ2-3; perhaps TRBD1 as D (5 bases). The CDR3 covers 14 residues. Germline assignment: CDR1 MNHEY and CDR2 SMNVEV (reference sequence). Trimming cost V 1 base and J 4 bases, with 9 bases left between them. The CDR3 spells CASSLLQVADTQYF. CDR3 sequence (DNA): TGTGCCAGCAGTTTATTACAGGTAGCAGATACGCAGTATTTT.

The genes are TRBV12-5 and TRBJ2-5, with 15 bases matching TRBD2. CDR3 length equals 17 residues. Germline CDR1 LGHNT, CDR2 FRNRAP. The J segment lost 4 bases and the V segment lost 7 bases, leaving 10 bases of the junction unmatched. The CDR3 loop reads CASARGLAGGIGETQYF. In nucleotides, the CDR3 is TGTGCTAGTGCCCGCGGACTAGCGGGAGGGATTGGAGAGACCCAGTACTTC.

This sequence joins TRBV28 and TRBJ2-5; weak D call: TRBD2 (7 bases). The CDR3 consists of 16 residues. The germline V gene encodes CDR1 MDHEN and CDR2 SYDVKM. V was cut by 3 bases and J by 2 bases, with 16 bases left in between. Here the CDR3 reads CASSLGRGASQETQYF. CDR3 nucleotide sequence: TGTGCCAGCAGTTTGGGTCGGGGGGCCTCGCAAGAGACCCAGTACTTC.

This clone was detected only a few times. This chain joins TRBV5-1 and TRBJ2-1; 7 positions agree with TRBD2. The CDR3 length is 14 residues. Losses at the gene ends were 5 bases for V and 8 bases for J; bases not matched to a gene: 10. Germline loops: CDR1 SGHRS, CDR2 YFSETQ. The CDR3, as DNA: TGCGCCAGCAGTAGACTAGCCCCCCATGATGAGCAGTTCTTC. Residues: CASSRLAPHDEQFF.